This section outlines one TCR beta chain sequence together with its context. Its antigen is as yet unknown. Produced via immunoSEQ multiplex PCR; TCRdb's table is partial and in-frame only. Of 45,000 to 60,000 clones detected, around 86% appear once; the ten largest clones hold 15% to 20%. These data belong to a study of T cells in localized non-small cell lung cancer. Per germline, CDR1 KGHSH and CDR2 LQKENI. V lost 2 bases and J 7 bases, leaving 20 bases between the germline ends. CDR3 length equals 16 residues. Regarding the study as a whole: It was uninvolved adjacent lung that showed the highest T cell clonality, exceeding tumor. Adjacent lung exhibited a median of about 50 among the 100 most abundant tumor clones.

The chain employs TRBV18 and TRBJ1-1, with D possibly being TRBD1 (6 bases). This TCR came from a female donor older than 55 with stage II squamous cell lung carcinoma. The sequences come from peripheral blood, collected before any cancer treatment. Written as DNA, the CDR3 is TGTGCCAGCTCACCAGGGGGCAGTGCCATACTCATTGAAGCTTTCTTT. Its translation is CASSPGGSAILIEAFF.